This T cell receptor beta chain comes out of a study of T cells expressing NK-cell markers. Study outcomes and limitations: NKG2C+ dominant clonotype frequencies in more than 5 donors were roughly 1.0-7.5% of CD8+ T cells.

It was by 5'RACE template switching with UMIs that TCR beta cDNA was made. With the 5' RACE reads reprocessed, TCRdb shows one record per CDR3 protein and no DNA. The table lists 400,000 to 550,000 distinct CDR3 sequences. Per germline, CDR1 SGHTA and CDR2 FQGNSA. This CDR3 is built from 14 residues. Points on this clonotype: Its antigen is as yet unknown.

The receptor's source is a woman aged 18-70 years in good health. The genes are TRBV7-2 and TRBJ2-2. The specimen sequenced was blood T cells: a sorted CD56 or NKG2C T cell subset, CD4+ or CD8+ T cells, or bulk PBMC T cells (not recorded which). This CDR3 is CASRPGVVAGELFF.